Presented here are 27 T cell receptor beta chains from one specimen sequenced in a study of shared clonotypes between healthy human individuals. Terminally differentiated effector memory CD45RA+ cells were excluded by CCR7 positive selection of CD45RO-negative cells. Measured with immunoSEQ multiplex PCR; TCRdb has only the in-frame clones, and not every one. This table holds hundreds of thousands of clones, 80% to 95% found once. The sample consisted of naive CD8+ T cells sorted from blood. These TCRs come from a young man in good health.

As for this clone: The germline gene is not matched at one end of the junction; a read error may be the cause. The CDR3 bases are TGTGCCAGCAGCTTCAGGTCGCTCGAGCAGTACTTC. Translation: CASSFRSLEQYF. The V gene is TRBV5-3, the J gene TRBJ2-7; no definite D call. TRBV5-3 is marked as an open reading frame, function uncertain. This CDR3 has 12 residues.

The chain employs TRBV10-1 and TRBJ2-7; possibly TRBD2 for D (5 bases). CDR3 size: 15 residues. Deletions cut 2 bases from V and 3 bases from J, with 14 bases between. Germline loops: CDR1 WNHNN, CDR2 SYGVQD (reference sequence). CDR3 DNA: TGCGCCAGCAGTGAGCCCGGGTCCGGGGACTACGAGCAGTACTTC. Translated: CASSEPGSGDYEQYF.

The chain uses TRBV7-8 and TRBJ1-2; D is possibly TRBD1 (5 bases). Trimming removed 1 base at V and 6 bases at J, with 12 bases between. Germline values: CDR1 SGHVS, CDR2 FQNEAQ. CDR3 length: 14 residues. The DNA of the CDR3 is TGTGCCAGCAGCTTAGAACCCGCGGGGGATGGCTACACCTTC. It encodes CASSLEPAGDGYTF.

This chain connects TRBV9 to TRBJ2-6; D call uncertain. The CDR3 has 17 amino acids. The V end lost 4 bases, the J end lost 0 bases, and 14 bases lay between the germline ends. Per germline, CDR1 SGDLS and CDR2 YYNGEE. CDR3 DNA sequence: TGTGCCAGCAGCCCCGATTTAGGGCACTCTGGGGCCAACGTCCTGACTTTC. Amino acid sequence: CASSPDLGHSGANVLTF.

This sequence joins TRBV7-9 and TRBJ1-2; unclear D gene. Trimming removed 2 bases from V and 0 bases from J, with 4 bases in between. The CDR3 is 13 amino acids. CDR1 and CDR2 from the germline V gene are SEHNR and FQNEAQ (reference sequence). Here the CDR3 reads CASSLPANYGYTF. The CDR3 DNA reads as TGTGCCAGCAGCTTACCAGCTAACTATGGCTACACCTTC.

CDR3 sequence (DNA): TGTGCCAGCAGCGAGGGACAGGCGCTCAACTATGGCTACACCTTC. Protein product: CASSEGQALNYGYTF. The chain employs TRBV9 and TRBJ1-2, with TRBD1 matching over 8 bases. V lost 3 bases and J lost 2; bases outside the gene matches: 6. Germline CDR1 and CDR2: SGDLS and YYNGEE. The CDR3 loop spans 15 amino acids.

The J gene is TRBJ2-2, the V gene TRBV7-3; no firm D call. Germline V gene lookup returns CDR1 SGHTA and CDR2 FQGTGA. This CDR3 spans 15 amino acids. Trimming shortened V by 2 bases and J by 3 bases, and 10 bases separated the two germline ends. CDR3 amino acids: CASSLEFPYTGELFF. CDR3 DNA sequence: TGTGCCAGCAGCTTAGAGTTCCCCTACACCGGGGAGCTGTTTTTT.

The chain has TRBV14 and TRBJ2-3, with 8 bases identical to TRBD1. Germline CDR1 SGHDN, CDR2 FVKESK. The trim removed 1 base at V and 5 bases at J, leaving 8 bases unmatched. The CDR3 runs to 16 residues. The CDR3 DNA reads TGTGCCAGCAGCCAAGCCGGGACAGGATACGGAGATACGCAGTATTTT. Translated: CASSQAGTGYGDTQYF.

The chain links TRBV27 to TRBJ2-7, with TRBD2 matching over 7 bases. Trimming at V came to 8 bases and at J to 9 bases, leaving 19 bases not matched to a gene. Germline V gives CDR1 MNHEY, CDR2 SMNVEV (reference sequence). This CDR3 is 15 amino acids long. The CDR3 is CASGRERASGWGQYF. The CDR3 DNA reads as TGTGCCAGCGGGCGGGAGAGGGCCTCCGGGTGGGGGCAGTACTTC.

The chain joins TRBV19 to TRBJ2-3; 7 positions agree with TRBD1. Per the germline V gene, CDR1 is LNHDA and CDR2 is SQIVND (reference sequence). Unmatched junction bases numbered 5, after V lost 1 base and J lost 4 bases. There are 15 residues in the CDR3. The DNA for the CDR3 is TGTGCCAGTAGTATAGGGACAGGTTCGGCAGATACGCAGTATTTT. It translates to CASSIGTGSADTQYF.

This clone was seen a single time. V and J are TRBV30 and TRBJ2-7; D is perhaps TRBD2 (6 bases). V lost 2 bases and J lost 3, with 11 bases in between. The CDR3 is 13 residues long. Germline V gives CDR1 GTSNPN, CDR2 SVGIG (reference sequence). Here the CDR3 DNA reads TGTGCCTGGAGTATGGGACTGAGCTACGAGCAGTACTTC. Protein: CAWSMGLSYEQYF.

The chain combines TRBV29-1 with TRBJ2-2; maybe TRBD2 (5 bases). Looked up from germline, CDR1 is SQVTM and CDR2 is ANQGSEA. Between the trimmed V and J ends, which lost 5 bases and 4 bases, there was a span of 14 bases. The CDR3 totals 14 residues. The CDR3 is CSVIRAGPTGELFF. CDR3 bases: TGCAGCGTTATCCGCGCGGGCCCCACCGGGGAGCTGTTTTTT.

The gene calls are TRBV27 and TRBJ2-3; D is unclear. Trimming removed 4 bases from V and 5 bases from J, with 10 bases in between. From germline, CDR1 is MNHEY and CDR2 SMNVEV (reference sequence). The CDR3 totals 13 residues. The CDR3 sequence is CASSSGPLDTQYF. CDR3 DNA sequence: TGTGCCAGCAGTTCTGGGCCGTTAGATACGCAGTATTTT.

The V call is TRBV5-6, the J call TRBJ2-7; D is unresolved. The CDR3 length is 12 residues. V lost 2 bases and J 3 bases, leaving 6 bases between the germline ends. CDR1 and CDR2 (germline): SGHDT, YYEEEE. The CDR3 sequence: CASSLMDYEQYF. The CDR3 DNA reads TGTGCCAGCAGCTTAATGGACTACGAGCAGTACTTC. Full variable domain (rest looked up from reference TRBV5-6 and TRBJ2-7): DAGVTQSPTHLIKTRGQQVTLRCSPKSGHDTVSWYQQALGQGPQFIFQYYEEEERQRGNFPDRFSGHQFPNYSSELNVNALLLGDSALYLCASSLMDYEQYFGPGTRLTVT.

This clone was counted once. The CDR3 sequence: CASSSKRTDPDTQYF. CDR3 nucleotide sequence: TGTGCCAGCAGCTCTAAAAGGACAGACCCAGATACGCAGTATTTT. V and J are TRBV7-9 and TRBJ2-3, with D possibly TRBD1 on 6 matching bases. V was shortened by 4 bases and J by 4 bases, with 15 bases between the two germline ends. Per the germline V gene, CDR1 is SEHNR and CDR2 is FQNEAQ (reference sequence). CDR3 length: 15 residues.

The sample holds one count of this clone. The same CDR3 arises from other DNA sequences in this sample as well. This chain connects TRBV27 to TRBJ2-3; D uncertain. There are 12 residues in the CDR3. V was pared by 5 bases and J by 1 base, with 4 bases between. Germline CDR1 is MNHEY and CDR2 is SMNVEV (reference sequence). The CDR3 sequence: CASSPRTDTQYF. CDR3 coding DNA: TGTGCCAGCAGTCCTCGCACAGATACGCAGTATTTT.

The count of this clone is one. This sequence joins TRBV27 and TRBJ2-1, with 14 nucleotides matching TRBD2. V was clipped by 7 bases and J by 7 bases; unmatched bases: 6. Per germline, CDR1 MNHEY and CDR2 SMNVEV (reference sequence). There are 15 residues in the CDR3. The CDR3 is CASTDGTSGSNEQFF. In DNA form, the CDR3 reads TGTGCCAGCACCGACGGGACTAGCGGGAGTAATGAGCAGTTCTTC.

Here the CDR3 reads CASSSSMDRGGWEQYF. Here the CDR3 DNA reads TGTGCCAGCAGCTCATCCATGGACAGGGGGGGTTGGGAGCAGTACTTC. This rearrangement joins TRBV7-6 to TRBJ2-7; 10 positions match TRBD1. With 4 bases clipped from V and 7 bases from J, the junction kept 13 bases outside the gene matches. The CDR3 has 16 residues. Germline loops: CDR1 SGHVS, CDR2 FNYEAQ.

In the case of this clone: The same CDR3 also results from other DNA sequences found in this sample. The chain carries TRBV11-2 and TRBJ2-3; weak D call: TRBD2 (6 bases). V lost 5 bases to trimming and J lost 5 bases, with 8 bases between them. Germline V gene data show CDR1 as SGHAT and CDR2 as FQNNGV. This CDR3 is built from 12 residues. This chain's CDR3 is CASSLSGDTQYF. Here the CDR3 DNA reads TGTGCCAGCAGCCTTAGCGGAGATACGCAGTATTTT.

This clone appeared once. The CDR3 spells CASSLDSGFSSYEQYF. DNA for the CDR3: TGTGCCAGCAGCTTAGATTCGGGGTTCAGCTCCTACGAGCAGTACTTC. The rearrangement joins TRBV7-9 to TRBJ2-7, with D possibly TRBD2 on 5 matching bases. Germline CDR1 is SEHNR and CDR2 is FQNEAQ (reference sequence). V lost 1 base and J 0 bases, leaving 13 bases between the germline ends. CDR3 length: 16 residues.

The J gene is TRBJ2-7, the V gene TRBV7-9; D might be TRBD1 (6 bases). This CDR3 region has 14 residues. With 4 bases removed from V and 0 bases from J, the gap between germline ends came to 10 bases. CDR1 is SEHNR, CDR2 FQNEAQ, per germline (reference sequence). In DNA form, the CDR3 reads TGTGCCAGCAGCTCATGGACAGACTCCTACGAGCAGTACTTC. It specifies CASSSWTDSYEQYF.

The chain uses TRBV9 and TRBJ2-1; D is unresolved. The CDR3 is made up of 15 amino acids. The V end was cut by 2 bases, the J end by 4 bases, with 13 bases between. Germline V CDR1 and CDR2: SGDLS, YYNGEE. CDR3 in amino acids: CASSVTDLSYNEQFF. The CDR3, as DNA: TGTGCCAGCAGCGTTACGGATCTTTCATACAATGAGCAGTTCTTC.

The chain has TRBV14 and TRBJ2-3; D may be TRBD2 (5 bases). Germline CDR1 is SGHDN and CDR2 is FVKESK. The CDR3 runs to 16 residues. V dropped 0 bases and J dropped 0 bases, with 10 bases sitting between them. This chain's CDR3 is CASSQDWGESTDTQYF. The CDR3 DNA sequence: TGTGCCAGCAGCCAAGATTGGGGAGAGAGCACAGATACGCAGTATTTT.

The chain combines TRBV4-1 with TRBJ2-3; no firm D call. Trimming took 0 bases from V and 3 from J, leaving 10 bases between them. The CDR3 is made up of 15 amino acids. CDR1 is MGHRA and CDR2 is YSYEKL in the germline V gene. The CDR3 DNA is TGCGCCAGCAGCCAAGACTCAACGCCTACAGATACGCAGTATTTT. As protein: CASSQDSTPTDTQYF.

The V call is TRBV7-9, the J call TRBJ2-3, with D perhaps matching TRBD2 (5 bases). This CDR3 contains 15 residues. Trimming left V 1 base short and J 0 bases short, with 8 bases between. Germline V gene lookup returns CDR1 SEHNR and CDR2 FQNEAQ (reference sequence). The CDR3 DNA reads TGTGCCAGCAGCTTAGACGGAGGTAGCACAGATACGCAGTATTTT. This sequence encodes CASSLDGGSTDTQYF.

V and J are TRBV7-9 and TRBJ2-5; no clear D. V lost 4 bases, J lost 0 bases, and 15 bases lay in between. The CDR3 consists of 16 residues. Germline CDR1 and CDR2: SEHNR and FQNEAQ (reference sequence). The DNA of the CDR3 is TGTGCCAGCAGCTCAAGTCCGGCAGGCTACCAAGAGACCCAGTACTTC. It translates to CASSSSPAGYQETQYF.

V is TRBV7-2 and J is TRBJ2-7, with 11 bases aligning to TRBD2. Trimming took 3 bases from V and 2 from J; bases not matched to a gene: 3. Germline V CDR1 and CDR2: SGHTA, FQGNSA. This CDR3 region has 15 residues. The CDR3 loop is CASSLPGLAAYEQYF. CDR3 bases: TGTGCCAGCAGCTTGCCGGGACTAGCGGCCTACGAGCAGTACTTC.